This T cell receptor beta chain was captured in a study of cytomegalovirus exposure and HLA in healthy donors. General observations from the study: The authors reported that TCR beta sequences could predict HLA-A and HLA-B alleles. These predictions were accurate for most subjects in the first cohort. Per a prior analysis, the majority of TCR beta V segments were productive roughly 90% or roughly 30% of the time. The study labeled fewer than 200 TCR beta chains cytomegalovirus-associated. When analyzed later, a missense DCLRE1C variant was found to be linked to TCR beta V- and J-gene trimming.

As regards this clone: Its antigen is undetermined.

Germline CDR1 GTSNPN, CDR2 SVGIG (reference sequence). The junction had 5 bases not matched to a gene; V was cut back by 4 bases and J by 1 base. This CDR3 spans 14 amino acids. Use of 60 Vbeta and 13 Jbeta primers characterized the PCR. TCRdb's copy holds only in-frame clones and misses some; the assay was immunoSEQ multiplex PCR. The sample holds about 260,000 clones, 70% to 90% seen once. The rearrangement links TRBV30 to TRBJ1-2; 8 bases match TRBD1. The receptor was isolated from a woman aged 35 to 49 in good health and CMV-seropositive. Input material: PBMCs. The CDR3 region has the DNA TGTGCCTGGAAACGGGGACAGGTTAACTATGGCTACACCTTC. Its translation is CAWKRGQVNYGYTF.